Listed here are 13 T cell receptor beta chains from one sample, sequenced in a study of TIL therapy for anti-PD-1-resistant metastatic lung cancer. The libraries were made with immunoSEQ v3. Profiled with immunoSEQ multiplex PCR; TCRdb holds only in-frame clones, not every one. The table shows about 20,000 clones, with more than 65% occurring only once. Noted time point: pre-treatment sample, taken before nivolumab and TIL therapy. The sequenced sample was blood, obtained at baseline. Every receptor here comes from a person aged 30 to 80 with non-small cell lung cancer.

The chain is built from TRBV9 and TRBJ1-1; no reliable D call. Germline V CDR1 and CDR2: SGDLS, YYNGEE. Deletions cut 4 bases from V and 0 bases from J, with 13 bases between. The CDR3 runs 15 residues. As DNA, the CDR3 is TGTGCCAGCAGCAAAAGCCCAGGTATGAACACTGAAGCTTTCTTT. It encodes CASSKSPGMNTEAFF.

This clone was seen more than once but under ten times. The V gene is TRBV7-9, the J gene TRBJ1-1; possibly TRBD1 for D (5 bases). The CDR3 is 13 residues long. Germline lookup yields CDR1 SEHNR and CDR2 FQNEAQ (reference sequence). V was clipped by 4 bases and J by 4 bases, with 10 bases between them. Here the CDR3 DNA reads TGTGCCAGCAGCTATGTGGGGGGCACTGAAGCTTTCTTT. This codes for CASSYVGGTEAFF.

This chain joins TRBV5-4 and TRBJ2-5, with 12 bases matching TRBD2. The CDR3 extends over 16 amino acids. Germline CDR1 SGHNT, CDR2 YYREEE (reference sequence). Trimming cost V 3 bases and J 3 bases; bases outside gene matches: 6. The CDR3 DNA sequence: TGTGCCAGCAGCTCAGGGGCTAGCGGGAGGGAAGAGACCCAGTACTTC. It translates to CASSSGASGREETQYF.

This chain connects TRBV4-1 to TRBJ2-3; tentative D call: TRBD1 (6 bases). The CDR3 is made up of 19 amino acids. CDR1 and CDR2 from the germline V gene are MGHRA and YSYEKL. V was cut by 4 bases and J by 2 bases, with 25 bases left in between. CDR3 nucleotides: TGCGCCAGCAGCCCACTGACAGGAGAGGCCAAACGGGACACAGATACGCAGTATTTT. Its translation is CASSPLTGEAKRDTDTQYF.

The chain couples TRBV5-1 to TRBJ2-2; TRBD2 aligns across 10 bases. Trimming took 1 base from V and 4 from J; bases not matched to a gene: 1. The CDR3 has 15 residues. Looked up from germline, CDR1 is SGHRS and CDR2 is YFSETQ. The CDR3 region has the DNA TGCGCCAGCAGCTTGACTAGCGGGATCACCGGGGAGCTGTTTTTT. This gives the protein CASSLTSGITGELFF.

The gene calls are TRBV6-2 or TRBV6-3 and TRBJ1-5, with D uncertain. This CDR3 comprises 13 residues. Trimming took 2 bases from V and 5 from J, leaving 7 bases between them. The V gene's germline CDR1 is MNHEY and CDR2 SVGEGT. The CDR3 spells CASSYGTDQPQHF. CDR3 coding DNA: TGTGCCAGCAGTTACGGCACCGATCAGCCCCAGCATTTT.

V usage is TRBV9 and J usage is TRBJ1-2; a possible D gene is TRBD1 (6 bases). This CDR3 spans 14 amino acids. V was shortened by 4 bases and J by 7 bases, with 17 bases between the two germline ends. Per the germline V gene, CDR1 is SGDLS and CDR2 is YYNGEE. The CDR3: CASSSHTGYAGYTF. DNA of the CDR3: TGTGCCAGCAGCAGCCACACAGGGTACGCTGGCTACACCTTC.

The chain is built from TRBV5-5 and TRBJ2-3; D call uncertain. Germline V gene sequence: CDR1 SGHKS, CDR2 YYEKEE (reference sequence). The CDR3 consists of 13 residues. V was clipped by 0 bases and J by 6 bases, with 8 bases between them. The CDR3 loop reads CASSLGPMDTQYF. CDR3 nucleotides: TGTGCCAGCAGCTTGGGGCCTATGGATACGCAGTATTTT.

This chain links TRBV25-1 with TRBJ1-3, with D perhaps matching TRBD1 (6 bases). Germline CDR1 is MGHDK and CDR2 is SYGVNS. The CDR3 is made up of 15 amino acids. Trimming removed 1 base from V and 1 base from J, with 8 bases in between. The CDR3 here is CASSELGGSGNTIYF. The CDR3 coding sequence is TGTGCCAGCAGTGAATTAGGGGGGTCTGGAAACACCATATATTTT.

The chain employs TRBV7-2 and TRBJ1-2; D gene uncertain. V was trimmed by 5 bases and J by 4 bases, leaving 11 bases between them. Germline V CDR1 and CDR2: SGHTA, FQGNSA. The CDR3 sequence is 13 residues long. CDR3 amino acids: CASSKLGSYGYTF. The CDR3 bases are TGTGCCAGCAGCAAGCTAGGCTCCTATGGCTACACCTTC.

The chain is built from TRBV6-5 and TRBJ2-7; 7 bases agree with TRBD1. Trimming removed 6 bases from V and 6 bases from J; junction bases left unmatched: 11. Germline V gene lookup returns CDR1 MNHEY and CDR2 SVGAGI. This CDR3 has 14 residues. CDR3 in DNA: TGTGCCAGCAGGGTTTACAGGGGTCCGGGCGAGCAGTACTTC. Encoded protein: CASRVYRGPGEQYF.

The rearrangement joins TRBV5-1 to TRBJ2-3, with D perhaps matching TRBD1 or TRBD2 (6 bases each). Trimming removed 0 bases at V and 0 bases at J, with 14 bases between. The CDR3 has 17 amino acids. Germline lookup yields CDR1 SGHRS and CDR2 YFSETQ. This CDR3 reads CASSLGAGDFSTDTQYF. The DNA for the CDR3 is TGCGCCAGCAGCTTGGGCGCAGGGGACTTTAGCACAGATACGCAGTATTTT.

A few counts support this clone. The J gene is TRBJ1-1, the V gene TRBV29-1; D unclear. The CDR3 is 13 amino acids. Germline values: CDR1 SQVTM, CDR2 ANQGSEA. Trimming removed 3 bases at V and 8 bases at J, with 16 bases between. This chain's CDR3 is CSVDGTGRVEAFF. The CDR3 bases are TGCAGCGTTGATGGTACCGGACGTGTGGAAGCTTTCTTT. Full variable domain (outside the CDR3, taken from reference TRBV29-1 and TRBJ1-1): SAVISQKPSRDICQRGTSLTIQCQVDSQVTMMFWYRQQPGQSLTLIATANQGSEATYESGFVIDKFPISRPNLTFSTLTVSNMSPEDSSIYLCSVDGTGRVEAFFGQGTRLTVV.